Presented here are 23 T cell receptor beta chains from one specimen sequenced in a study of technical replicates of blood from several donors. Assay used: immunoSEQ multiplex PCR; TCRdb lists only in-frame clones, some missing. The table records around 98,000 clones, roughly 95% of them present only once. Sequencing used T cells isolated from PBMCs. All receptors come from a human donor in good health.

The CDR3 bases are TGTGCCAGCAGCCCCAGCAGCGGGTACGCCTATGGCTACACCTTC. Translation gives CASSPSSGYAYGYTF. The chain carries TRBV7-9 and TRBJ1-2; D is uncertain. Trimming pared 5 bases from V and 4 bases from J, leaving 17 bases between. The CDR3 covers 15 residues. Germline CDR1 is SEHNR and CDR2 is FQNEAQ (reference sequence).

The CDR3 reads CASGGTGYDEQYF. The CDR3 DNA reads TGCGCCAGCGGAGGGACAGGGTATGACGAGCAGTACTTC. This chain uses TRBV10-1 with TRBJ2-7, with TRBD1 identical over 9 bases. V dropped 8 bases and J dropped 5; count of bases not matched to a gene: 7. Germline V gene data show CDR1 as WNHNN and CDR2 as SYGVQD (reference sequence). There are 13 residues in the CDR3.

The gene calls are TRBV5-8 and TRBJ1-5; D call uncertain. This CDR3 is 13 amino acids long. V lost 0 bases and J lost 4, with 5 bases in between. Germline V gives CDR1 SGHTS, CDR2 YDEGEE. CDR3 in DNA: TGTGCCAGCAGCTTGGCGAGGAATCAGCCCCAGCATTTT. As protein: CASSLARNQPQHF. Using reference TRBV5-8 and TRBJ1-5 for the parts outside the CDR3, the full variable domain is EAGVTQSPTHLIKTRGQQATLRCSPISGHTSVYWYQQALGLGLQFLLWYDEGEERNRGNFPPRFSGRQFPNYSSELNVNALELEDSALYLCASSLARNQPQHFGDGTRLSIL.

CDR3 amino acids: CASSESSGGSGTDTQYF. CDR3 nucleotide sequence: TGCGCCAGCAGTGAGTCGTCAGGGGGTTCCGGCACAGATACGCAGTATTTT. J is TRBJ2-3 and V is TRBV10-1, with TRBD1 identical over 7 bases. Losses at the gene ends were 0 bases for V and 1 base for J; bases not matched to a gene: 7. The CDR3 is made up of 17 amino acids. The germline V gene has CDR1 WNHNN and CDR2 SYGVQD (reference sequence).

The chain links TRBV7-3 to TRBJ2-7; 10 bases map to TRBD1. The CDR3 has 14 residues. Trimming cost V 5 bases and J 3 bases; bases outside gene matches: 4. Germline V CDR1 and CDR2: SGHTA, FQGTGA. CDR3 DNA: TGTGCCAGCAGCCCCGGGACAGGGGACTACGAGCAGTACTTC. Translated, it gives CASSPGTGDYEQYF. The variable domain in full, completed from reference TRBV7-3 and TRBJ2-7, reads GAGVSQTPSNKVTEKGKYVELRCDPISGHTALYWYRQSLGQGPEFLIYFQGTGAADDSGLPNDRFFAVRPEGSVSTLKIQRTERGDSAVYLCASSPGTGDYEQYFGPGTRLTVT.

Written as DNA, the CDR3 is TGTGCCAGCAGTCAAAACAGGGGCTCTGGGGCCAACGTCCTGACTTTC. Translating gives CASSQNRGSGANVLTF. The chain uses TRBV28 and TRBJ2-6; 7 bases align to TRBD1. Germline V gene lookup returns CDR1 MDHEN and CDR2 SYDVKM. The CDR3 covers 16 residues. V trimming: 5 bases; J trimming: 0 bases; junction bases outside the gene matches: 4.

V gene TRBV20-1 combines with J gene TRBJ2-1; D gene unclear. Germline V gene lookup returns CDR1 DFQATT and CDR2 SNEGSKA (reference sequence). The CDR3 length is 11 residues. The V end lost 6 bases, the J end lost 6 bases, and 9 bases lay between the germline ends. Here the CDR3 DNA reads TGCAGTGCCCGCGTGTTCAATGAGCAGTTCTTC. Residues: CSARVFNEQFF.

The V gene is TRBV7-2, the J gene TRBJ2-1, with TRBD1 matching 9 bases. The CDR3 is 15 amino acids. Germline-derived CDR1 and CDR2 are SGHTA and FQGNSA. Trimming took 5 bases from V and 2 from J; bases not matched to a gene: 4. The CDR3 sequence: CASSTQGAPYNEQFF. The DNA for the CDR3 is TGTGCCAGCAGCACACAGGGGGCCCCCTACAATGAGCAGTTCTTC. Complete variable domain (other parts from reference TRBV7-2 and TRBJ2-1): GAGVSQSPSNKVTEKGKDVELRCDPISGHTALYWYRQSLGQGLEFLIYFQGNSAPDKSGLPSDRFSAERTGGSVSTLTIQRTQQEDSAVYLCASSTQGAPYNEQFFGPGTRLTVL.

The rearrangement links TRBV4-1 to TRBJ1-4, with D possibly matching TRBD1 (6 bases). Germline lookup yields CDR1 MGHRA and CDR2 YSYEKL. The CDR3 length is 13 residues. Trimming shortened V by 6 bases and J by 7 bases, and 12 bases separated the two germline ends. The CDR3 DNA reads TGCGCCAGCAGTAGGGGGAATACTGAAAAACTGTTTTTT. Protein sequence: CASSRGNTEKLFF.

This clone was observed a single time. The CDR3 sequence is CASSYLPTEYNEQFF. The CDR3 DNA reads TGTGCCAGCAGTTACCTCCCGACTGAATACAATGAGCAGTTCTTC. The chain is built from TRBV6-5 and TRBJ2-1; no clear D gene. This CDR3 contains 15 residues. V lost 2 bases, J lost 4 bases, and 12 bases lay in between. Per the germline V gene, CDR1 is MNHEY and CDR2 is SVGAGI.

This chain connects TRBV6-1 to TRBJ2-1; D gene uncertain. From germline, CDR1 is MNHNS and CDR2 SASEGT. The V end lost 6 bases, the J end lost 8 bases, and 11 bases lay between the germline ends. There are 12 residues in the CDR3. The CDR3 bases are TGTGCCAGCAGACCCACCCGGGATGAGCAGTTCTTC. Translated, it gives CASRPTRDEQFF.

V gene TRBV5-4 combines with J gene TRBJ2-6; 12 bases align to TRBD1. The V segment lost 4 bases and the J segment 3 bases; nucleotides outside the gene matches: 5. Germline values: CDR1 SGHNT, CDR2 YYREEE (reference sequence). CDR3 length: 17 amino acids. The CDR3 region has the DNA TGTGCCAGCAGCCGGGACAGGGGGCTACTTGGGGCCAACGTCCTGACTTTC. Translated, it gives CASSRDRGLLGANVLTF.

CDR3 nucleotide sequence: TGTGCCAGCAGCTGGACAGGGGGTGGGTACACTGAAGCTTTCTTT. Protein: CASSWTGGGYTEAFF. The chain couples TRBV5-4 to TRBJ1-1; 10 bases fit TRBD1. With 3 bases clipped from V and 3 bases from J, the junction kept 5 bases outside the gene matches. CDR3 size: 15 residues. The germline gives CDR1 SGHNT, CDR2 YYREEE (reference sequence).

CDR3 in DNA: TGTGCCACCAGCAGAGGCCCAGGCTCAACTAATGAAAAACTGTTTTTT. Its protein product is CATSRGPGSTNEKLFF. This chain joins TRBV15 and TRBJ1-4; no definite D call. Per germline, CDR1 LNHNV and CDR2 YYDKDF (reference sequence). The germline V and J ends were trimmed by 1 base and 0 bases, with 9 bases remaining between them. The CDR3 length is 16 residues.

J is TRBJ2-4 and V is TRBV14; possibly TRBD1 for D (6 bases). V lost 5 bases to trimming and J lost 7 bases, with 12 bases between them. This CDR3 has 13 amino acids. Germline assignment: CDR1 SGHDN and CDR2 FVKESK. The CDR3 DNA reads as TGTGCCAGCAGCGTCAGGGGTTGGAACATTCAGTACTTC. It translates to CASSVRGWNIQYF. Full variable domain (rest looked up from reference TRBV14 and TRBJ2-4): EAGVTQFPSHSVIEKGQTVTLRCDPISGHDNLYWYRRVMGKEIKFLLHFVKESKQDESGMPNNRFLAERTGGTYSTLKVQPAELEDSGVYFCASSVRGWNIQYFGAGTRLSVL.

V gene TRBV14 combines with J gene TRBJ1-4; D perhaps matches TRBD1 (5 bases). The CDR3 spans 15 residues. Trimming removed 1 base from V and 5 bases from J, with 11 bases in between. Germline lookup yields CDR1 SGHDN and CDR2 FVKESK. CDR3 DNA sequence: TGTGCCAGCAGCCAAGCCCACCGGGGGAATGAAAAACTGTTTTTT. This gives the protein CASSQAHRGNEKLFF.

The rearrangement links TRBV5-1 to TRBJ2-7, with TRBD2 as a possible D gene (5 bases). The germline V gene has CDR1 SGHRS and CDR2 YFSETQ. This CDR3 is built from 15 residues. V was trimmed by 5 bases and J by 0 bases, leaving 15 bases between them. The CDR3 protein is CASRGSSGYSYEQYF. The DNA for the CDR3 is TGCGCCAGCAGGGGGTCCAGCGGTTACTCCTACGAGCAGTACTTC.

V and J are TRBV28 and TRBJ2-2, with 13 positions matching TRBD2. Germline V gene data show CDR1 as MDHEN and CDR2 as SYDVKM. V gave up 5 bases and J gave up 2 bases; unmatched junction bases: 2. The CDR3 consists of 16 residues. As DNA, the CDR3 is TGTGCCAGCAGTCGGACTAGCGGGGGAAACACCGGGGAGCTGTTTTTT. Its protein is CASSRTSGGNTGELFF.

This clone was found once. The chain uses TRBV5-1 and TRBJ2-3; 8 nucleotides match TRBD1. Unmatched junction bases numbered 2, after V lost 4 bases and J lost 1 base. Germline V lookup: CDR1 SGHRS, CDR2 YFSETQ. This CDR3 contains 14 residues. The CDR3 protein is CASSGGQGTDTQYF. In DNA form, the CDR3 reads TGCGCCAGCAGCGGGGGACAGGGCACAGATACGCAGTATTTT.

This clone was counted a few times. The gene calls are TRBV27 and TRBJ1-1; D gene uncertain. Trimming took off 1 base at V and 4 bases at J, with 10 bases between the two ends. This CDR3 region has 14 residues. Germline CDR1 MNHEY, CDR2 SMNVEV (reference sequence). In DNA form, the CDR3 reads TGTGCCAGCAGTTTATACCAGGCGCGCACTGAAGCTTTCTTT. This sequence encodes CASSLYQARTEAFF.

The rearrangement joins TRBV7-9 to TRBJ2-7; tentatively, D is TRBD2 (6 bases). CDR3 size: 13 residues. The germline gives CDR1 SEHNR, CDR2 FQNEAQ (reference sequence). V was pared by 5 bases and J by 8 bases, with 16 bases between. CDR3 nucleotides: TGTGCCAGCAGCCCGGAGGGATTAGTTCAGCAGTACTTC. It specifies CASSPEGLVQQYF.

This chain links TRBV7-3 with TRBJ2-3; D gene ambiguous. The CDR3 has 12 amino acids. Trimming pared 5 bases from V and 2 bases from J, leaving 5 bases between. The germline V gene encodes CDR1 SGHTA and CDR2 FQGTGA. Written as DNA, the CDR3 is TGTGCCAGCAGCGCTAACACAGATACGCAGTATTTT. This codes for CASSANTDTQYF.

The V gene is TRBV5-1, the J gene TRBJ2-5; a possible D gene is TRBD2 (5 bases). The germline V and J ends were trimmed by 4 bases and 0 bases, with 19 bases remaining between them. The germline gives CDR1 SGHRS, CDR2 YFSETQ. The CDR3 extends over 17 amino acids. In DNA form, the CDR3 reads TGCGCCAGCAGCCTCGTCCGGCCTAGCAGAAACCAAGAGACCCAGTACTTC. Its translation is CASSLVRPSRNQETQYF.